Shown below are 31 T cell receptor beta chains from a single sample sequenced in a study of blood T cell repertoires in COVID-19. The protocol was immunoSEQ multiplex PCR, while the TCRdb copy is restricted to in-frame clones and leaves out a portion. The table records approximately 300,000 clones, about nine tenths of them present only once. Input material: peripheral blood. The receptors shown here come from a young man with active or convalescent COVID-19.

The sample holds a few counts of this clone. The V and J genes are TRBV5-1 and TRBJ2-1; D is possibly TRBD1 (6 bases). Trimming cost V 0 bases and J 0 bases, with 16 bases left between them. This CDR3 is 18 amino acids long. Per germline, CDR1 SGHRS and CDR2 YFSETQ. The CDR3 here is CASSLVLLQGSSYNEQFF. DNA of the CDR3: TGCGCCAGCAGCTTGGTCCTGCTACAGGGTAGCTCCTACAATGAGCAGTTCTTC.

CDR3 DNA sequence: TGTGCCACCAACCTGTTCGGTCCCCAAGAGACCCAGTACTTC. Its protein product is CATNLFGPQETQYF. The chain employs TRBV15 and TRBJ2-5, with unresolved D. CDR1 LNHNV and CDR2 YYDKDF come from the germline V gene (reference sequence). This CDR3 comprises 14 residues. V lost 7 bases, J lost 1 base, and 13 bases lay in between. Based on the CDR3 plus reference TRBV15 and TRBJ2-5, the full variable domain is DAMVIQNPRYQVTQFGKPVTLSCSQTLNHNVMYWYQQKSSQAPKLLFHYYDKDFNNEADTPDNFQSRRPNTSFCFLDIRSPGLGDTAMYLCATNLFGPQETQYFGPGTRLLVL.

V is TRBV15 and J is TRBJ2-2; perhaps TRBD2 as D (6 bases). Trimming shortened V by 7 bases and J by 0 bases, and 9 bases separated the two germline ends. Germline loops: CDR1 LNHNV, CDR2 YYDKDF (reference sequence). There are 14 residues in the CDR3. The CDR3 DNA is TGTGCCACCAAACTAGCTGCGAACACCGGGGAGCTGTTTTTT. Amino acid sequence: CATKLAANTGELFF.

The CDR3 spells CASSLSGQAYNSPLHF. The CDR3 region has the DNA TGTGCCAGCAGCTTATCGGGACAGGCCTATAATTCACCCCTCCACTTT. The chain recombines TRBV6-6 with TRBJ1-6; TRBD1 agrees at 8 bases. The germline gives CDR1 MNHNY, CDR2 SVGAGI (reference sequence). V gave up 6 bases and J gave up 2 bases; unmatched junction bases: 6. The CDR3 is 16 residues long.

CDR3 sequence reads: CASSYWEGQGQETQYF. CDR3 sequence (DNA): TGTGCCAGCAGTTACTGGGAGGGACAGGGGCAAGAGACCCAGTACTTC. The V and J genes are TRBV6-5 and TRBJ2-5; 10 bases are a match to TRBD1. Trimming took 1 base from V and 2 from J; bases not matched to a gene: 4. Germline V gene data show CDR1 as MNHEY and CDR2 as SVGAGI. This CDR3 spans 16 amino acids.

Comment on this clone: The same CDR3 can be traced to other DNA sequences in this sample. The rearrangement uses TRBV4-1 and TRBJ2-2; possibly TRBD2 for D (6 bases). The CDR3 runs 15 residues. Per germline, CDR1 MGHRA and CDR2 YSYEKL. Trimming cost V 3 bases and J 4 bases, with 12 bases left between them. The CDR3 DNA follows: TGCGCCAGCAGCCAGGGGTTGCGGGGCACCGGGGAGCTGTTTTTT. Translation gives CASSQGLRGTGELFF.

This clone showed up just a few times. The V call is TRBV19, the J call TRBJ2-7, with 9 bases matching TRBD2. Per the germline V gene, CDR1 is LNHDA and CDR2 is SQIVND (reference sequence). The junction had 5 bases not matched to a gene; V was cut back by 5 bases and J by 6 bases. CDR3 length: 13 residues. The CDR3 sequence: CASSPRLAAEQYF. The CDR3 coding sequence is TGTGCCAGTAGTCCTCGACTAGCGGCCGAGCAGTACTTC.

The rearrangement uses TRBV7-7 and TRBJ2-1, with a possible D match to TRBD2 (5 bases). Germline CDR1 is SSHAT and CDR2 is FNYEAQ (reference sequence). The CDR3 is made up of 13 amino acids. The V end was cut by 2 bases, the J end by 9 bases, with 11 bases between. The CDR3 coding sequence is TGTGCCAGCAGCTTAAATCAGGCGGGTGAGCAGTTCTTC. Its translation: CASSLNQAGEQFF. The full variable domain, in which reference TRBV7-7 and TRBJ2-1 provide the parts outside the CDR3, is GAGVSQSPRYKVTKRGQDVTLRCDPISSHATLYWYQQALGQGPEFLTYFNYEAQPDKSGLPSDRFSAERPEGSISTLTIQRTEQRDSAMYRCASSLNQAGEQFFGPGTRLTVL.

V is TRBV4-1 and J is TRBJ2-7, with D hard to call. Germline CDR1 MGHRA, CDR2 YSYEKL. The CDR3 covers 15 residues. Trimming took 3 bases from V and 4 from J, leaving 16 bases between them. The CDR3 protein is CASSQNPHKSYEQYF. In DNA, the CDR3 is TGCGCCAGCAGCCAGAATCCCCACAAATCTTACGAGCAGTACTTC.

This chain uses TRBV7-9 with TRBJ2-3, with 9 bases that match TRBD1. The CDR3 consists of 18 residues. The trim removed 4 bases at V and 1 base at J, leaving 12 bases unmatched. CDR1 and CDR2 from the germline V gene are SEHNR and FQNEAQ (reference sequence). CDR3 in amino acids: CASSSTYRDRARTDTQYF. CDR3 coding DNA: TGTGCCAGCAGCTCCACTTACCGGGACAGGGCCCGCACAGATACGCAGTATTTT.

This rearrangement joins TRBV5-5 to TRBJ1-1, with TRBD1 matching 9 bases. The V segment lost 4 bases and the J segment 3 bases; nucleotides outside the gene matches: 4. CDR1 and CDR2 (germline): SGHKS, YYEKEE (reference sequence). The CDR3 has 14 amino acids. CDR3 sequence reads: CASSKGQGYTEAFF. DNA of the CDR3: TGTGCCAGCAGCAAGGGACAGGGATACACTGAAGCTTTCTTT.

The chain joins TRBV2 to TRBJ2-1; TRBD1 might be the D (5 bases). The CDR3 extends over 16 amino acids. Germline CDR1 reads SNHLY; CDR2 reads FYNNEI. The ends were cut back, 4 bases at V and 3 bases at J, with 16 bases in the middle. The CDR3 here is CASSVARDSVYNEQFF. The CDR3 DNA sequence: TGTGCCAGCAGTGTGGCTCGAGACAGCGTCTACAATGAGCAGTTCTTC.

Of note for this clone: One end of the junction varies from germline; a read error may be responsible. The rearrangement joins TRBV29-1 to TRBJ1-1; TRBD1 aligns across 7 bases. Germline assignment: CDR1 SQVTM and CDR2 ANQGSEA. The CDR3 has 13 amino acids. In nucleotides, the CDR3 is TGCAGCGCTGAAAGGGGGCCGAACACTGAAGCTTTCTTT. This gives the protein CSAERGPNTEAFF.

CDR3 protein: CASSLQGPGNTIYF. The CDR3 nucleotides are TGCGCCAGCAGCTTACAGGGGCCTGGAAACACCATATATTTT. This rearrangement joins TRBV5-1 to TRBJ1-3; 7 bases align to TRBD1. This CDR3 contains 14 residues. The ends lost 2 bases at V and 2 bases at J; junction bases unmatched: 1. Germline V gene data show CDR1 as SGHRS and CDR2 as YFSETQ. The full variable domain, completed using reference TRBV5-1 and TRBJ1-3, is KAGVTQTPRYLIKTRGQQVTLSCSPISGHRSVSWYQQTPGQGLQFLFEYFSETQRNKGNFPGRFSGRQFSNSRSEMNVSTLELGDSALYLCASSLQGPGNTIYFGEGSWLTVV.

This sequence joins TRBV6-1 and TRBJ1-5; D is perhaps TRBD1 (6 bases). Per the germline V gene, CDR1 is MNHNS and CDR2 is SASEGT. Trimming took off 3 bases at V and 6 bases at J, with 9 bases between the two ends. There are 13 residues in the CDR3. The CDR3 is CASSERGSQPQHF. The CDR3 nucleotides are TGTGCCAGCAGTGAGAGGGGGTCTCAGCCCCAGCATTTT.

The CDR3 spells CSSWGRNEQFF. The CDR3 coding sequence is TGCAGCTCCTGGGGGCGCAATGAGCAGTTCTTC. The gene calls are TRBV29-1 and TRBJ2-1; possibly TRBD1 for D (6 bases). Germline V gives CDR1 SQVTM, CDR2 ANQGSEA. The ends were cut back, 8 bases at V and 6 bases at J, with 11 bases in the middle. The CDR3 spans 11 residues.

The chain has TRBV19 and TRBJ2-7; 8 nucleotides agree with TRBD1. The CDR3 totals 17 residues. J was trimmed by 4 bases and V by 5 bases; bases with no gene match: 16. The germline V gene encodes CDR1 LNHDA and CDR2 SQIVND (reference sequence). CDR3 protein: CASSSRTGMDRRYEQYF. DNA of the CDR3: TGTGCCAGTAGTTCCCGGACAGGGATGGATCGTCGGTACGAGCAGTACTTC.

The CDR3 nucleotides read TGTGCCAGCAGTTCGGGACAATTCTACGAGCAGTACTTC. Translating it yields CASSSGQFYEQYF. The chain joins TRBV28 to TRBJ2-7, with D possibly matching TRBD1 (6 bases). Trimming took off 4 bases at V and 3 bases at J, with 10 bases between the two ends. CDR1 and CDR2 from the germline V gene are MDHEN and SYDVKM. The CDR3 spans 13 residues. The entire variable domain, with the rest obtained from reference TRBV28 and TRBJ2-7, is as follows: DVKVTQSSRYLVKRTGEKVFLECVQDMDHENMFWYRQDPGLGLRLIYFSYDVKMKEKGDIPEGYSVSREKKERFSLILESASTNQTSMYLCASSSGQFYEQYFGPGTRLTVT.

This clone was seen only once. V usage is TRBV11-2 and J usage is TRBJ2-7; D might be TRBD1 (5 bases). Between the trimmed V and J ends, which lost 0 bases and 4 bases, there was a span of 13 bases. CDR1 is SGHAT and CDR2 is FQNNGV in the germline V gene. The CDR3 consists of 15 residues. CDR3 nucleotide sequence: TGTGCCAGCAGCTTAGAATATGGGGCGCGTTACGAGCAGTACTTC. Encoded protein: CASSLEYGARYEQYF.

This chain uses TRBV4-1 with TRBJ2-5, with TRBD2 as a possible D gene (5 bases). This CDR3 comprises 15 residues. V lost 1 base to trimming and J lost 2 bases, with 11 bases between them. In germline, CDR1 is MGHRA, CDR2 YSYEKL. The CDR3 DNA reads TGCGCCAGCAGCCAAGCCCCGGGAAGTCAAGAGACCCAGTACTTC. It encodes CASSQAPGSQETQYF.

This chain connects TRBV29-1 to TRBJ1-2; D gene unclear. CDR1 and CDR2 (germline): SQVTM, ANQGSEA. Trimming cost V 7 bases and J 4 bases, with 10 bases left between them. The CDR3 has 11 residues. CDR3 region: CSAAGSYGYTF. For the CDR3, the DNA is TGCAGCGCTGCGGGAAGCTATGGCTACACCTTC.

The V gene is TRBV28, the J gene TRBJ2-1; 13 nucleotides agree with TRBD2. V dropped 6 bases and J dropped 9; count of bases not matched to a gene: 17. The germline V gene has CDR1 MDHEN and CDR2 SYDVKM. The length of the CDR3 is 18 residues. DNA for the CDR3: TGTGCCAGCAGCAAGACCATTCGGACTAGCGGGAGCTTTGGTGAGCAGTTCTTC. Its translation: CASSKTIRTSGSFGEQFF.

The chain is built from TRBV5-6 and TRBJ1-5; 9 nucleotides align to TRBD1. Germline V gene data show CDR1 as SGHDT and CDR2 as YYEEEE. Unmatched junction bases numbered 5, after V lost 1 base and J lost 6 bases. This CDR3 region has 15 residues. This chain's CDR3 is CASSLRDRVGQPQHF. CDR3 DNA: TGTGCCAGCAGCTTGAGGGACAGGGTCGGTCAGCCCCAGCATTTT.

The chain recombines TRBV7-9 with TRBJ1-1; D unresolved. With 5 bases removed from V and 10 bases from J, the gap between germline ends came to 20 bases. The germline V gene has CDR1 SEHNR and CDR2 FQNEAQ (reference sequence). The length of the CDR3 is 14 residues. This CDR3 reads CASSPSTLSPGAFF. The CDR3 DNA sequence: TGTGCCAGCAGCCCCTCCACTCTAAGCCCTGGAGCTTTCTTT.

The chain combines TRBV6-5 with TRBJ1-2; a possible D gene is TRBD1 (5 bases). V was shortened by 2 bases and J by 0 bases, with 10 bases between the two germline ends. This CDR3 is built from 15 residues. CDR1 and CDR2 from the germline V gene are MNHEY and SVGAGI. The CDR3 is CASSYAAGTNYGYTF. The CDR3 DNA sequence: TGTGCCAGCAGTTACGCGGCAGGGACTAACTATGGCTACACCTTC.

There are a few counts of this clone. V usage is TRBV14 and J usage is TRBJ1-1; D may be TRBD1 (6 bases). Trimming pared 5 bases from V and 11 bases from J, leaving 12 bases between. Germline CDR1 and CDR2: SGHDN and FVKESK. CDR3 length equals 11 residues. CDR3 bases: TGTGCCAGCAGCGAAGGACAGTTGGCTTTCTTT. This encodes CASSEGQLAFF.

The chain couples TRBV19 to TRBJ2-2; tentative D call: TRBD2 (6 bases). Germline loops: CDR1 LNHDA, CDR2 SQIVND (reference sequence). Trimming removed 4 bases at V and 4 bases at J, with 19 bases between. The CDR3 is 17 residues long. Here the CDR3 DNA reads TGTGCCAGTAGTACCGCCTTTGTGGCGGGGACCACCGGGGAGCTGTTTTTT. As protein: CASSTAFVAGTTGELFF. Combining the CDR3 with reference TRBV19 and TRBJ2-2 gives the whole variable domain DGGITQSPKYLFRKEGQNVTLSCEQNLNHDAMYWYRQDPGQGLRLIYYSQIVNDFQKGDIAEGYSVSREKKESFPLTVTSAQKNPTAFYLCASSTAFVAGTTGELFFGEGSRLTVL.

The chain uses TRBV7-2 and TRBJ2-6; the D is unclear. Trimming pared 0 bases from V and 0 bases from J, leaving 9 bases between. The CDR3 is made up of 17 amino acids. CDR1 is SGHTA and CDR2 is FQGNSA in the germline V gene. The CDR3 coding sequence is TGTGCCAGCAGCTTAGCGTTCCACGGCTCTGGGGCCAACGTCCTGACTTTC. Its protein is CASSLAFHGSGANVLTF.

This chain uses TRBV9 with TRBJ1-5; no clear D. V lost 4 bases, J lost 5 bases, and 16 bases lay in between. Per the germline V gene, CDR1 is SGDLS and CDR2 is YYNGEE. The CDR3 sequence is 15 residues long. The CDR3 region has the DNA TGTGCCAGCAGCCCTCTGGACGGGGAGGATCAGCCCCAGCATTTT. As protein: CASSPLDGEDQPQHF.

The CDR3 region is CASSLLAEQETQYF. CDR3 coding DNA: TGTGCCAGCAGCCTGCTAGCGGAACAAGAGACCCAGTACTTC. The chain employs TRBV5-5 and TRBJ2-5, with 7 positions matching TRBD2. The CDR3 totals 14 residues. V was pared by 4 bases and J by 2 bases, with 5 bases of the junction left unmatched. CDR1 is SGHKS, CDR2 YYEKEE, per germline (reference sequence).

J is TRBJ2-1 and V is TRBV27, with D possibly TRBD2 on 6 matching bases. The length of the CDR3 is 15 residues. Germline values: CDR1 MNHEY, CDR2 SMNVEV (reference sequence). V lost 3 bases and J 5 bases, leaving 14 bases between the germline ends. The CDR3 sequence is CASSFPGGTHNEQFF. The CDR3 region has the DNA TGTGCCAGCAGTTTTCCCGGGGGTACACACAATGAGCAGTTCTTC.